These 28 T cell receptor beta chains originate from one sample sequenced in a study of blood T cell repertoires in COVID-19. Measured with immunoSEQ multiplex PCR; TCRdb has only the in-frame clones, and not every one. Of some 54,000 clones in the sample, about 91% were seen once. Sequencing used peripheral blood. These receptors originate from a man between 60 and 75 years old with acute or convalescent COVID-19.

The V call is TRBV5-5, the J call TRBJ2-1; 9 bases are a match to TRBD2. This CDR3 comprises 19 residues. The trim removed 0 bases at V and 0 bases at J, leaving 10 bases unmatched. Germline V lookup: CDR1 SGHKS, CDR2 YYEKEE (reference sequence). Here the CDR3 reads CASSLVETSGISSYNEQFF. In DNA, the CDR3 is TGTGCCAGCAGCTTGGTAGAGACTAGCGGAATTAGCTCCTACAATGAGCAGTTCTTC.

J is TRBJ1-2 and V is TRBV7-2; 7 bases align to TRBD1. The CDR3 sequence is 14 residues long. Germline CDR1 reads SGHTA; CDR2 reads FQGNSA. The V gene end was trimmed by 8 bases and the J gene end by 4 bases; junction bases not matched to a gene: 10. The CDR3 sequence is CASLSVTGSYGYTF. In DNA, the CDR3 is TGTGCCAGCCTCTCGGTGACAGGGAGCTATGGCTACACCTTC.

This sequence joins TRBV5-8 and TRBJ1-1; D possibly corresponds to TRBD1 (5 bases). The CDR3 totals 14 residues. Deletions cut 4 bases from V and 8 bases from J, with 18 bases between. Germline CDR1 SGHTS, CDR2 YDEGEE. The chain's CDR3 is CASSDRWGQPEAFF. CDR3 DNA sequence: TGTGCCAGCAGCGATCGGTGGGGCCAGCCCGAAGCTTTCTTT.

J is TRBJ1-2 and V is TRBV7-2; D gene uncertain. The germline CDR1 and CDR2 sequences are SGHTA and FQGNSA. This CDR3 region has 12 residues. With 1 base removed from V and 8 bases from J, the gap between germline ends came to 8 bases. This chain's CDR3 is CASSLDERGYTF. The CDR3 DNA reads TGTGCCAGCAGCTTAGACGAGAGAGGCTACACCTTC. Complete variable domain (other parts from reference TRBV7-2 and TRBJ1-2): GAGVSQSPSNKVTEKGKDVELRCDPISGHTALYWYRQSLGQGLEFLIYFQGNSAPDKSGLPSDRFSAERTGGSVSTLTIQRTQQEDSAVYLCASSLDERGYTFGSGTRLTVV.

This chain uses TRBV19 with TRBJ2-7, with TRBD1 matching over 7 bases. The V segment lost 1 base and the J segment 2 bases; nucleotides outside the gene matches: 5. Germline V gene lookup returns CDR1 LNHDA and CDR2 SQIVND (reference sequence). The CDR3 loop spans 15 amino acids. This CDR3 reads CASSIGDSPTYEQYF. The CDR3 bases are TGTGCCAGTAGTATAGGGGACAGCCCCACCTACGAGCAGTACTTC.

The chain has TRBV28 and TRBJ2-3; 10 bases agree with TRBD2. V shed 4 bases and J 2 bases; nucleotides not matched to a gene: 6. The CDR3 consists of 16 residues. CDR1 and CDR2 from the germline V gene are MDHEN and SYDVKM. CDR3 loop: CASSSRTSGFTDTQYF. Written as DNA, the CDR3 is TGTGCCAGCAGTTCAAGGACTAGCGGTTTCACAGATACGCAGTATTTT.

The chain couples TRBV19 to TRBJ2-2; 10 bases match TRBD2. The CDR3 contains 15 residues. V lost 8 bases, J lost 4 bases, and 7 bases stayed unmatched. The germline V gene encodes CDR1 LNHDA and CDR2 SQIVND (reference sequence). CDR3 bases: TGTGCCAGTGACCAAGCGGGAGGGGTCACCGGGGAGCTGTTTTTT. Protein sequence: CASDQAGGVTGELFF.

The chain employs TRBV11-1 and TRBJ1-1; weak D call: TRBD1 (5 bases). The CDR3 covers 16 residues. V was clipped by 4 bases and J by 3 bases, with 18 bases between them. Germline V gives CDR1 SGHAT, CDR2 FQDESV (reference sequence). The CDR3 coding sequence is TGTGCCAGCAGCTCCTGGGCAGGGTTTAAAGACACTGAAGCTTTCTTT. Translated, it gives CASSSWAGFKDTEAFF.

This clone has a single count. This chain uses TRBV24-1 with TRBJ2-3; no definite D call. V lost 7 bases to trimming and J lost 4 bases, with 5 bases between them. Germline V gives CDR1 KGHDR, CDR2 SFDVKD. This CDR3 has 11 amino acids. The CDR3 here is CATSFSDTQYF. DNA for the CDR3: TGTGCCACCAGCTTCTCAGATACGCAGTATTTT.

This clone was counted once. The chain combines TRBV28 with TRBJ2-4; no clear D gene. V gave up 2 bases and J gave up 0 bases, with 11 bases separating them. The germline CDR1 and CDR2 sequences are MDHEN and SYDVKM. The CDR3 runs 16 residues. For the CDR3, the DNA is TGTGCCAGCAGTTTACAGAACTACATAGCCAAAAACATTCAGTACTTC. Protein sequence: CASSLQNYIAKNIQYF. The full variable domain, rest sourced from reference TRBV28 and TRBJ2-4, is DVKVTQSSRYLVKRTGEKVFLECVQDMDHENMFWYRQDPGLGLRLIYFSYDVKMKEKGDIPEGYSVSREKKERFSLILESASTNQTSMYLCASSLQNYIAKNIQYFGAGTRLSVL.

The rearrangement uses TRBV12-3 or TRBV12-4 and TRBJ1-4; 7 positions agree with TRBD1. The V and J ends lost 8 bases and 7 bases, in that order; junction bases with no gene match: 7. The CDR3 extends over 13 amino acids. CDR3 in amino acids: CASGQVNREKLFF. The DNA of the CDR3 is TGTGCCAGCGGACAGGTGAATCGTGAAAAACTGTTTTTT.

The chain is built from TRBV6-5 and TRBJ1-5, with 7 bases lining up with TRBD1. After removal of 6 bases from V and 3 bases from J, the junction contained 5 bases not matched to a gene. Germline V lookup: CDR1 MNHEY, CDR2 SVGAGI. The CDR3 runs to 14 residues. The CDR3 bases are TGTGCCAGCAGCTACGACAGGGCCAATCAGCCCCAGCATTTT. Its translation: CASSYDRANQPQHF.

This clone was recorded a few times. The chain combines TRBV30 with TRBJ2-7; D unresolved. V lost 0 bases to trimming and J lost 2 bases, with 8 bases between them. CDR1 and CDR2 (germline): GTSNPN, SVGIG (reference sequence). The CDR3 has 13 amino acids. CDR3 sequence reads: CAWSVQTPYEQYF. The CDR3 coding sequence is TGTGCCTGGAGTGTACAGACCCCCTACGAGCAGTACTTC. The full variable domain, completed using reference TRBV30 and TRBJ2-7, is SQTIHQWPATLVQPVGSPLSLECTVEGTSNPNLYWYRQAAGRGLQLLFYSVGIGQISSEVPQNLSASRPQDRQFILSSKKLLLSDSGFYLCAWSVQTPYEQYFGPGTRLTVT.

The rearrangement joins TRBV2 to TRBJ2-3, with 9 bases aligning to TRBD1. J lost 6 bases, V lost 6 bases, and 10 bases had no gene match. The CDR3 consists of 15 residues. The germline gives CDR1 SNHLY, CDR2 FYNNEI. CDR3 protein: CASRAQGAPADTQYF. The CDR3 nucleotides are TGTGCCAGCAGGGCACAGGGGGCGCCGGCCGATACGCAGTATTTT.

V and J are TRBV7-8 and TRBJ1-3, with D unclear. V lost 4 bases, J lost 2 bases, and 9 bases lay in between. The V gene's germline CDR1 is SGHVS and CDR2 FQNEAQ. The CDR3 has 14 residues. The CDR3 protein is CASSSSSAGNTIYF. In nucleotides, the CDR3 is TGTGCCAGCAGCTCATCCTCAGCTGGAAACACCATATATTTT.

The genes are TRBV9 and TRBJ2-5; 12 bases are shared with TRBD2. The CDR3 is made up of 19 amino acids. With 4 bases clipped from V and 5 bases from J, the junction kept 18 bases outside the gene matches. Germline CDR1 reads SGDLS; CDR2 reads YYNGEE. DNA for the CDR3: TGTGCCAGCAGCCCCCGGACTAGCGGGAAGGTCGGAACCAGGGAGACCCAGTACTTC. Translating it yields CASSPRTSGKVGTRETQYF.

V is TRBV4-2 and J is TRBJ1-2; TRBD1 matches at 8 bases. CDR3 length: 16 residues. J gave up 3 bases and V 0 bases, and 6 bases lay outside the gene matches. CDR1 and CDR2 from the germline V gene are LGHNA and YNFKEQ. CDR3 amino acids: CASSQEAGGDYYGYTF. The CDR3 coding sequence is TGTGCCAGCAGCCAAGAGGCAGGGGGCGACTACTATGGCTACACCTTC.

This chain links TRBV2 with TRBJ2-4, with 7 bases lining up with TRBD2. This CDR3 has 18 residues. Per germline, CDR1 SNHLY and CDR2 FYNNEI. The V segment lost 6 bases and the J segment 3 bases; nucleotides outside the gene matches: 17. CDR3 loop: CASRREGSGFVGKNIQYF. CDR3 in DNA: TGTGCCAGCAGAAGGGAGGGCTCGGGGTTTGTGGGCAAAAACATTCAGTACTTC.

This rearrangement joins TRBV28 to TRBJ1-5; D is ambiguous. Germline V lookup: CDR1 MDHEN, CDR2 SYDVKM. The CDR3 sequence is 15 residues long. Between the trimmed V and J ends, which lost 2 bases and 7 bases, there was a span of 15 bases. The CDR3 region has the DNA TGTGCCAGCAGTTTAATTGTGGCGGGGATCCAGCCCCAGCATTTT. Translation gives CASSLIVAGIQPQHF.

The chain uses TRBV5-1 and TRBJ2-6; D is perhaps TRBD1 (6 bases). Germline-derived CDR1 and CDR2 are SGHRS and YFSETQ. The germline V and J ends were trimmed by 6 bases and 0 bases, with 10 bases remaining between them. The CDR3 is 15 residues long. The CDR3 is CASKTGPSGANVLTF. DNA for the CDR3: TGCGCCAGCAAGACAGGACCCTCTGGGGCCAACGTCCTGACTTTC.

This clone was observed a single time. The chain has TRBV19 and TRBJ1-2; no clear D. Germline CDR1 LNHDA, CDR2 SQIVND (reference sequence). V gave up 7 bases and J gave up 1 base, with 13 bases separating them. This CDR3 is 14 amino acids long. The CDR3 region is CASTPLDFNYGYTF. CDR3 coding DNA: TGTGCCAGTACCCCACTGGACTTTAACTATGGCTACACCTTC.

In its sample, this clone was seen a few times. The CDR3 loop reads CASSVRGGANSPLHF. The CDR3 DNA reads as TGTGCCAGCAGTGTCCGGGGTGGAGCCAATTCACCCCTCCACTTT. V is TRBV6-4 and J is TRBJ1-6; no clear D gene. The CDR3 contains 15 residues. The ends were cut back, 4 bases at V and 7 bases at J, with 14 bases in the middle. CDR1 is MRHNA and CDR2 is SNTAGT in the germline V gene.

This clone was seen once. The rearrangement links TRBV7-6 to TRBJ2-1, with a tentative D call TRBD2 (6 bases). Germline V lookup: CDR1 SGHVS, CDR2 FNYEAQ. CDR3 length: 18 residues. V lost 5 bases and J lost 7, with 27 bases in between. The CDR3 DNA sequence: TGTGCCAGCAGCCCCCGAGGTCTTTCGCGGGGCCTCAGGAATGAGCAGTTCTTC. The encoded protein is CASSPRGLSRGLRNEQFF.

The V and J genes are TRBV28 and TRBJ2-7; 8 nucleotides line up with TRBD1. The germline gives CDR1 MDHEN, CDR2 SYDVKM. The V and J ends lost 4 bases and 5 bases, in that order; junction bases with no gene match: 4. The CDR3 totals 13 residues. The DNA for the CDR3 is TGTGCCAGCAGTTCCAGGACAGGGAACGAGCAGTACTTC. Translating gives CASSSRTGNEQYF.

The chain couples TRBV19 to TRBJ1-1; 7 nucleotides agree with TRBD1. The length of the CDR3 is 15 residues. Trimming removed 5 bases from V and 5 bases from J; junction bases left unmatched: 11. Per germline, CDR1 LNHDA and CDR2 SQIVND (reference sequence). The CDR3 spells CASSPRGRGETEAFF. The DNA of the CDR3 is TGTGCCAGTAGTCCCCGGGGCAGGGGGGAAACTGAAGCTTTCTTT.

The chain recombines TRBV2 with TRBJ1-5; 8 nucleotides match TRBD1. The CDR3 contains 13 residues. The junction had 5 bases not matched to a gene; V was cut back by 7 bases and J by 6 bases. Germline-derived CDR1 and CDR2 are SNHLY and FYNNEI. The CDR3: CASKTDRGQPQHF. The CDR3 DNA follows: TGTGCCAGCAAAACAGACAGGGGTCAGCCCCAGCATTTT.

The J gene is TRBJ2-7, the V gene TRBV13; TRBD2 aligns across 10 bases. The V gene end was trimmed by 0 bases and the J gene end by 6 bases; junction bases not matched to a gene: 8. CDR3 size: 16 residues. Germline CDR1 PRHDT, CDR2 FYEKMQ (reference sequence). The CDR3 loop is CASSLGRASGSFEQYF. Here the CDR3 DNA reads TGTGCCAGCAGCTTAGGACGGGCTAGCGGGAGCTTCGAGCAGTACTTC.

This chain joins TRBV11-3 and TRBJ2-7; 7 bases agree with TRBD1. The length of the CDR3 is 14 residues. The V gene's germline CDR1 is SGHNT and CDR2 YENEEA. Trimming took 3 bases from V and 0 from J; bases not matched to a gene: 2. CDR3 region: CASSFGQASYEQYF. The CDR3 coding sequence is TGTGCCAGCAGCTTCGGACAGGCCTCCTACGAGCAGTACTTC.